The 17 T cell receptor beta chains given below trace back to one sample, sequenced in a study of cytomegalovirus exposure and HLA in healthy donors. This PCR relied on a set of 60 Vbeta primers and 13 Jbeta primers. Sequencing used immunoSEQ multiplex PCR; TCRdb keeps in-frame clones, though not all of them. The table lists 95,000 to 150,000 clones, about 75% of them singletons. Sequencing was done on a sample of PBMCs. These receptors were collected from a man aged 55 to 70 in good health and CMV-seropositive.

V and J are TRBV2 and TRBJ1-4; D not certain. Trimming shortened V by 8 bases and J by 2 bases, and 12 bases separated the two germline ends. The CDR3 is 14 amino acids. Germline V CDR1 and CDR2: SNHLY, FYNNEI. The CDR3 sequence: CASRRSSTNEKLFF. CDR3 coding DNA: TGTGCCAGCCGGAGGTCATCGACTAATGAAAAACTGTTTTTT. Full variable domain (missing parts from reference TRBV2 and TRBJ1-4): EPEVTQTPSHQVTQMGQEVILRCVPISNHLYFYWYRQILGQKVEFLVSFYNNEISEKSEIFDDQFSVERPDGSNFTLKIRSTKLEDSAMYFCASRRSSTNEKLFFGSGTQLSVL.

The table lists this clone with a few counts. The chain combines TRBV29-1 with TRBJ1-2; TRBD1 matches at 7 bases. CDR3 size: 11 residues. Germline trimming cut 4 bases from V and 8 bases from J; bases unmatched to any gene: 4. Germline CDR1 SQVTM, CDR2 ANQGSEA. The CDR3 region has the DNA TGCAGCGTTGTAGGGGGCGAAGGCTACACCTTC. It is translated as CSVVGGEGYTF.

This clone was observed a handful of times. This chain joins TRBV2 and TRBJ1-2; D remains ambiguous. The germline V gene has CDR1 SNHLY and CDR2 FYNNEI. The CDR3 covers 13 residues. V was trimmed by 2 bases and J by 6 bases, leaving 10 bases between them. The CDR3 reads CASSEHGSDGYTF. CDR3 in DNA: TGTGCCAGCAGTGAACACGGTTCGGATGGCTACACCTTC.

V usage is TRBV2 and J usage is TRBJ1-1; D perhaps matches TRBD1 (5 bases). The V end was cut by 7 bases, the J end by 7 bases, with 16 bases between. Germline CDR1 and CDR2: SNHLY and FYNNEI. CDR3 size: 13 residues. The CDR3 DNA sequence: TGTGCCAGCACTCTCTCCTGGACAAATGAAGCTTTCTTT. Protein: CASTLSWTNEAFF.

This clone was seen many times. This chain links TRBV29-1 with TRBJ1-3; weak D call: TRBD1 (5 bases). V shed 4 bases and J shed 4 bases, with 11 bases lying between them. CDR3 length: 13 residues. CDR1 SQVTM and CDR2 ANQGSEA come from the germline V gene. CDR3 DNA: TGCAGCGTTGTCCGGGGGAGGGGAAACACCATATATTTT. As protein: CSVVRGRGNTIYF.

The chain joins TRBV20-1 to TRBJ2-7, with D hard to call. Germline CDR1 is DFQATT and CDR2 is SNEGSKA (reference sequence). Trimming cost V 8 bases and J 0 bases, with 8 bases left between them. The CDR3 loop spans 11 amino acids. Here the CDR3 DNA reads TGCAGTACCCGGGTCTCCTACGAGCAGTACTTC. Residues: CSTRVSYEQYF.

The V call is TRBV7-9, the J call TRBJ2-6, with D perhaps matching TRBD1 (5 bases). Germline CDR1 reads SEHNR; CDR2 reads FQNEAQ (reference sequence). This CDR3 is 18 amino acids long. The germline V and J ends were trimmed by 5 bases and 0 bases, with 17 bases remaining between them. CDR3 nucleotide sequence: TGTGCCAGCAGCCTAGGGCGACAGCCTTACTCTGGGGCCAACGTCCTGACTTTC. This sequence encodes CASSLGRQPYSGANVLTF.

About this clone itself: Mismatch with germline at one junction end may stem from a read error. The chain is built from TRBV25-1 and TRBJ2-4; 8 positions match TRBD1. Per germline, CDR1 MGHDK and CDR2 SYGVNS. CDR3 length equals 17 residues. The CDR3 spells CASTLDRVKKSKNSQYF. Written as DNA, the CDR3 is TGTGCCAGCACCCTGGACAGGGTCAAAAAATCCAAAAACAGTCAGTACTTC.

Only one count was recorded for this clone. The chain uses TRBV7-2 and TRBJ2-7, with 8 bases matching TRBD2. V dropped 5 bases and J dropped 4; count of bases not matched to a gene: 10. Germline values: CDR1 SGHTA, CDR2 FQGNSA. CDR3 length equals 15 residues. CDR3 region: CASSDSATSGYEQYF. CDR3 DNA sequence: TGTGCCAGCAGCGATTCCGCAACTAGCGGTTACGAGCAGTACTTC. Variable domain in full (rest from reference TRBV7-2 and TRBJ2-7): GAGVSQSPSNKVTEKGKDVELRCDPISGHTALYWYRQSLGQGLEFLIYFQGNSAPDKSGLPSDRFSAERTGGSVSTLTIQRTQQEDSAVYLCASSDSATSGYEQYFGPGTRLTVT.

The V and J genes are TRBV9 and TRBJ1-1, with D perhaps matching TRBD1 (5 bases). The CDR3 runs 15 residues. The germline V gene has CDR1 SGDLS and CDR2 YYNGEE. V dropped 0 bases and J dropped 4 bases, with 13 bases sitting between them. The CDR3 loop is CASSVESGGSTEAFF. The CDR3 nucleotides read TGTGCCAGCAGCGTAGAGTCTGGGGGGAGCACTGAAGCTTTCTTT.

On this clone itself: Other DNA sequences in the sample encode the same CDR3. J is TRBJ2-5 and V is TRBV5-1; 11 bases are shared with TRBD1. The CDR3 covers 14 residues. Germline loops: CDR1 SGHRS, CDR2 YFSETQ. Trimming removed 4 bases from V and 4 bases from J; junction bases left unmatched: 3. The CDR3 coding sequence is TGCGCCAGCAGCCCGGGGACAGGGGGAGAGACCCAGTACTTC. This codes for CASSPGTGGETQYF. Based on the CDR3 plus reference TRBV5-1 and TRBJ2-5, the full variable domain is KAGVTQTPRYLIKTRGQQVTLSCSPISGHRSVSWYQQTPGQGLQFLFEYFSETQRNKGNFPGRFSGRQFSNSRSEMNVSTLELGDSALYLCASSPGTGGETQYFGPGTRLLVL.

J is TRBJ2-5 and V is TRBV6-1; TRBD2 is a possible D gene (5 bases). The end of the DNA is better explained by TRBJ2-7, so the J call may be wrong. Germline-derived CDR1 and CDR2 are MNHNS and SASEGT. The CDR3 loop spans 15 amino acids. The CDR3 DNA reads TGTGCCAGCATCCGAACGGTCAGGACTGCCTACGAGCAGTACTTC. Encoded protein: CASIRTVRTAYEQYF.

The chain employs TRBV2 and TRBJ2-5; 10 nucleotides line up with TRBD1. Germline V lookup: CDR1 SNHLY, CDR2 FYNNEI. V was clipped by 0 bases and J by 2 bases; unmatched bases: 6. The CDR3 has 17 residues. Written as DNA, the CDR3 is TGTGCCAGCAGTGAAGCACGGACAGGGGGAGTACAAGAGACCCAGTACTTC. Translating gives CASSEARTGGVQETQYF.

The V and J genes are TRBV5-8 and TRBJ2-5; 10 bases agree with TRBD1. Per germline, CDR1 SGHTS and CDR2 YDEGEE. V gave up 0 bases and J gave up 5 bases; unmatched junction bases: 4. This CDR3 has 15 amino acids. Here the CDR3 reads CASSLGDRGLETQYF. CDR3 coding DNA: TGTGCCAGCAGCTTGGGGGACAGGGGTCTCGAGACCCAGTACTTC.

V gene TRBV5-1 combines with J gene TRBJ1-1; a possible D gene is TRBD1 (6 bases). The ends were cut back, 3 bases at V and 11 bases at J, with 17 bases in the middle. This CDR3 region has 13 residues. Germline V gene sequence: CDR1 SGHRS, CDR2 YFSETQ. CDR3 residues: CASSSESQGMAFF. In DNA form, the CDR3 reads TGCGCCAGCAGCTCTGAGAGCCAGGGGATGGCTTTCTTT. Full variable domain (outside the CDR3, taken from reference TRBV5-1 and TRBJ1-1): KAGVTQTPRYLIKTRGQQVTLSCSPISGHRSVSWYQQTPGQGLQFLFEYFSETQRNKGNFPGRFSGRQFSNSRSEMNVSTLELGDSALYLCASSSESQGMAFFGQGTRLTVV.

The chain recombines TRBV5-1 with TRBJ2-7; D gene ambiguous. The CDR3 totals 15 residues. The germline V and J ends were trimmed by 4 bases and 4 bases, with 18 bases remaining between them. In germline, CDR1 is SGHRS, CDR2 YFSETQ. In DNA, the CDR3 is TGCGCCAGCAGCCGCGAGCAGAAGGCGGCATACGAGCAGTACTTC. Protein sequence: CASSREQKAAYEQYF.

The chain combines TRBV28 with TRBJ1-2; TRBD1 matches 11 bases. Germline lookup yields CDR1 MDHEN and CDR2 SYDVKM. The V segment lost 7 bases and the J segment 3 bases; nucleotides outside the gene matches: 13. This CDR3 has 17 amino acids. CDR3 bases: TGTGCCAGCATCCTCGCGGGGACAGGGGGTGTTGACTATGGCTACACCTTC. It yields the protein CASILAGTGGVDYGYTF.